This TCR beta chain is from a study of radiotherapy plus CTLA-4 blockade in lung cancer (dated 2018 in TCRdb). Study-wide context: Among enrolled patients, 15% to 20% had an objective response and about 30% reached disease control. Summary of the overall study and its limitations: Early dynamic changes in blood T cell clones, together with increased serum interferon-beta after radiation, were reported as the strongest predictors of response. After treatment with radiotherapy and ipilimumab, TCR clones that originated in tumors expanded in peripheral blood.

The study tested focal radiation therapy combined with CTLA-4 blockade (ipilimumab) in patients with chemo-refractory metastatic non-small-cell lung cancer. Concerning this clone: Its binding antigen is unknown. No per-base quality is available; no much larger clone lies one base away.

Between the V and J ends, shortened by 3 bases and 3 bases respectively, the junction contains 12 bases. Reading the germline V gene gives CDR1 SNHLY and CDR2 FYNNEI. Reading from cysteine to phenylalanine, the CDR3 counts 15 amino acids. Only the CDR3 DNA stays, 45 bases, in frame from base 1. The library was made by the immunoSEQ multiplex PCR assay. As stored in TCRdb, this immuneACCESS dataset retains in-frame rearrangements with V and J assigned. A fraction of the clones does not appear; measured against another copy, unresolved V genes explain less than half of the discrepancy, and the remainder lacks a known reason. This sample is represented by some 110,000 clones; just under 80% of them were singletons. Approximately 5% of the sample is in the top ten clones.

The sequence is built from TRBV2 and TRBJ2-1; the D gene is possibly TRBD2, with 6 bases matching. The TCR was taken from a human donor with non-small cell lung cancer who had a partial response to radiotherapy plus ipilimumab. Sequenced material: peripheral blood, taken from a patient treated with radiotherapy plus ipilimumab. The CDR3 loop reads CASSDQNGGYNEQFF. The sequenced DNA is TGTGCCAGCAGTGATCAGAACGGGGGCTACAATGAGCAGTTCTTC.